This TCR beta chain was captured in a study of T-cell reconstitution after alpha-beta-depleted transplantation in children. Notes on the study in general: Reported findings indicate that, about two months after transplant, alpha-beta T cells came from several hundred expanded clones, which were derived from non-depleted graft cells. Some patients' high day-60 TCRbeta diversity was attributed to recipient cells surviving conditioning. Newly made T cells mostly supplied T-cell counts and diversity one year after transplant.

The germline V and J ends were trimmed by 7 bases and 4 bases, with 11 bases remaining between them. Germline-derived CDR1 and CDR2 are SNHLY and FYNNEI. The CDR3 loop spans 13 amino acids. The sample holds a few counts of this clonotype. Antigen unknown. Unique molecular identifiers were incorporated into the prepared TCRbeta library. TCRdb analysed the PCR reads with MiXCR anew, one entry per CDR3 protein. The sample lists under 450,000 distinct CDR3 sequences, around 15% occurring once. This chain connects TRBV2 to TRBJ2-1; TRBD1 might be the D (6 bases). This receptor was identified in a boy younger than two who had a stem cell transplant for Wiskott-Aldrich syndrome, so the T cells may come from the graft donor. Sequenced here: PBMCs, mostly from graft donor cells, sampled 360 days after TCRalphabeta/CD19-depleted stem cell transplant. Here the CDR3 DNA reads TGTGCCAGCACTGGCCAGGGGTACAATGAGCAGTTCTTC. It translates to CASTGQGYNEQFF.